This TCR beta chain was sequenced for a study of cytomegalovirus exposure and HLA in healthy donors. At sampling all donors were nominally healthy, likely with unrecorded immune exposures. A multiplex PCR was run with 60 Vbeta primers and 13 Jbeta primers. Libraries were prepared by immunoSEQ multiplex PCR; TCRdb keeps only in-frame clonotypes and omits some of them. This sample has about 120,000 clones, with less than 85% found just once. This clonotype was obtained from a man between 18 and 29 years old in good health and CMV-seropositive. Specimen: PBMCs.

The CDR3 sequence is CASSHGGMLRGTDTQYF. The CDR3 coding sequence is TGCGCCAGCAGCCATGGAGGTATGCTGAGGGGCACAGATACGCAGTATTTT. The genes are TRBV4-1 and TRBJ2-3, with D perhaps matching TRBD2 (5 bases). The CDR3 consists of 17 residues. CDR1 is MGHRA and CDR2 is YSYEKL in the germline V gene. V was shortened by 3 bases and J by 1 base, with 17 bases between the two germline ends.